The clone carrying this T cell receptor (beta chain) was counted at least ten times. CDR1 KGHDR and CDR2 SFDVKD come from the germline V gene. CDR3 length: 13 residues. V lost 4 bases and J 13 bases, leaving 16 bases between the germline ends. The data were taken from a study of T cell repertoires in cytomegalovirus infection. Each CDR3 protein is one row after TCRdb ran MiXCR on the reads. The sample shows 350,000 to 550,000 distinct CDR3 sequences, about a third of them seen only once. This clonotype originated in a human donor in good health (CMV status not recorded). Some clones in this sample may be carry-over from other donors' samples. J is TRBJ2-1 and V is TRBV24-1; D tentatively reads TRBD1 or TRBD2 (5 bases each). Sequencing input: PBMCs. DNA of the CDR3: TGTGCCACCAGTGAAGCCGGGACGCCAAAACAGTTCTTC. Encoded protein: CATSEAGTPKQFF.